This is a list of T cell receptor beta chains from one sample in a study of cytomegalovirus exposure and HLA in healthy donors. Produced via immunoSEQ multiplex PCR; TCRdb's table is partial and in-frame only. This sample yields about 130,000 clones, of which 75% to 90% are seen a single time; approximately 8.4% belongs to the top ten. The sample consisted of PBMCs. These receptors were taken from a man aged 30-40 years in good health and CMV-seropositive. The CDR3 runs from the conserved cysteine through the conserved F or W. The D gene is left open where the match is weak. Size is omitted from some rows. Given values are once, few, many or a class for expanded clones.

v_gene	d_gene	abundance	j_gene	CDR3nt	CDR3aa
TRBV7-5	.	.	TRBJ2-1	TGTGCCGGGCTTTATAGGACAGGGGTTTATGAGCAGTTCTTC	CAGLYRTGVYEQFF
TRBV21-1	.	.	TRBJ1-1	TGTGCCAGCAGCAAAGAGAAGGGACAGAGTCTCCCTGCCACTGAAGCTTTCTTT	CASSKEKGQSLPATEAFF
TRBV4-1	TRBD1	.	TRBJ1-3	TGCGCCAGCAGCCAAGCTGCGACAGGGGATTTAAACACCATATATTTT	CASSQAATGDLNTIYF
TRBV27	TRBD1	few	TRBJ2-7	TGTGCCAGCCGAGTCAGGGGGCTCACCTACGAGCAGTACTTC	CASRVRGLTYEQYF
TRBV15	TRBD1	few	TRBJ1-4	TGTGCCACCAGCAGAGATCGAGGGACAGGGGACGCCTGGGGAAATGAAAAACTGTTTTTT	CATSRDRGTGDAWGNEKLFF
TRBV6-5	.	.	TRBJ1-1	TGTGCCAGCAGTCCCACAGGGCCCAACACTGAAGCTTTCTTT	CASSPTGPNTEAFF
TRBV19	.	.	TRBJ2-3	TGTGCCACCACCCAGAGGGGAATCGGGACTAGCACAGATACGCAGTATTTT	CATTQRGIGTSTDTQYF
TRBV28	.	.	TRBJ1-2	TGTGCCAGCAGTTTAGAGGGATTAACGAAACTCTATGGCTACACCTTC	CASSLEGLTKLYGYTF
TRBV2	TRBD1	few	TRBJ2-7	TGTGCCAGCAGGCCTTTCGGGACAGGGAGTTACAGCGAGCAGTACTTC	CASRPFGTGSYSEQYF
TRBV10-1	TRBD2	.	TRBJ2-1	TGCGCCAGCAGTGGTACGACCCGGGGGGGCTGGGAGCAGTTCTTC	CASSGTTRGGWEQFF
TRBV27	TRBD1	.	TRBJ2-1	TGTGCCAGCAGTTTCTTGGGACAGTACAATGAGCAGTTCTTC	CASSFLGQYNEQFF
TRBV6-6	TRBD1	few	TRBJ1-1	TGTGCCAGCAGTTACCCCGGGACAGGGTTCACTGAAGCTTTCTTT	CASSYPGTGFTEAFF
TRBV10-2	.	few	TRBJ1-1	TGCGCCAGCAGGTCGACGGGGAACACTGAAGCTTTCTTT	CASRSTGNTEAFF
TRBV7-9	TRBD1	.	TRBJ1-2	TGTGCCAGCAGCTCATCGACAGGGCACTATGGCTACACCTTC	CASSSSTGHYGYTF
TRBV6-1	TRBD1	.	TRBJ1-5	TGTGCCAGCAGTCCATGGGACAGGGGTTTGCAGCCCCAGCATTTT	CASSPWDRGLQPQHF
TRBV9	.	.	TRBJ1-1	TGTGCCAGCAGCGTAGCGCGATATTGGAACACTGAAGCTTTCTTT	CASSVARYWNTEAFF
TRBV10-1	.	few	TRBJ2-7	TGCGCCAGCAGTGAGTCTGTCAGCGGCGAGCAGTACTTC	CASSESVSGEQYF
TRBV6-5	.	once	TRBJ2-5	TGTGCCAGCAGTTACTCCCCTTTGGAGCAGACCCAGTACTTC	CASSYSPLEQTQYF
TRBV19	.	once	TRBJ2-7	TGTGCCAGTAGTATTGAGGGTTCCTACGAGCAGTACTTC	CASSIEGSYEQYF
TRBV10-3	.	.	TRBJ1-5	TGTGCCATCAGTCCATCCGGTAGCAATCAGCCCCAGCATTTT	CAISPSGSNQPQHF
TRBV4-1	.	.	TRBJ1-4	TGCGCCAGCAGCCAAGATCTCGGCAGGGGTAATGAAAAACTGTTTTTT	CASSQDLGRGNEKLFF
TRBV14	.	.	TRBJ1-2	TGTGCCAGCAGCGTTCAACAGGGTCTTGGCTACACCTTC	CASSVQQGLGYTF
TRBV2	TRBD1	.	TRBJ1-3	TGTGCCAGCAGTTTAACCGGGACAGGGGGCGGAGGGCCTGGAAACACCATATATTTT	CASSLTGTGGGGPGNTIYF
TRBV19	TRBD1	.	TRBJ2-7	TGTGCCAGCTCACAGGGGTGGGGCTCCTACGAGCAGTACTTC	CASSQGWGSYEQYF
TRBV27	TRBD1	.	TRBJ2-5	TGTGCCAGCAGTCTACCGGGACAGCTGTACCAAGAGACCCAGTACTTC	CASSLPGQLYQETQYF
TRBV19	TRBD1	.	TRBJ1-4	TGTGCCAGTAATCCCCGGGACAGTAATGAAAAACTGTTTTTT	CASNPRDSNEKLFF
TRBV30	TRBD2	.	TRBJ2-3	TGTGCACTCGGACTAGCGGGGGCATCAGATACGCAGTATTTT	CALGLAGASDTQYF
TRBV4-1	TRBD1	.	TRBJ1-5	TGCGCCAGCAGCCAAGAAGTAGTGGAGGGCAGGGGGCGCGGGAGCAATCAGCCCCAGCATTTT	CASSQEVVEGRGRGSNQPQHF
TRBV6-1	TRBD1	.	TRBJ1-5	TGTGCCAGCAGTGATGTACCGGGACAGGGTTCCAGTCAGCCCCAGCATTTT	CASSDVPGQGSSQPQHF
TRBV7-9	.	.	TRBJ1-2	TGTGCCAGCAGCCCTTTCAACTATGGCTACACCTTC	CASSPFNYGYTF
TRBV6-1	TRBD1	.	TRBJ1-5	TGTGCCAGCAGTGTACAGGGGGGTAGCAATCAGCCCCAGCATTTT	CASSVQGGSNQPQHF
TRBV5-4	TRBD1	.	TRBJ2-3	TGTGCCAGCAGCGCCGGGACAGGCAGCACAGATACGCAGTATTTT	CASSAGTGSTDTQYF
TRBV18	TRBD2	once	TRBJ2-7	TGTGCCAGCTCACCCTCCGGACTAGCCGAGGGGCAGTACTTC	CASSPSGLAEGQYF
TRBV10-3	.	.	TRBJ1-1	TGTGCCATCAGTGATGGCCCCAAAGCTTTCTTT	CAISDGPKAFF
TRBV30	TRBD1	.	TRBJ2-1	TGTGCCTGGAGCGGACAGGGGCGGCCTTACAATGAGCAGTTCTTC	CAWSGQGRPYNEQFF